Reported below is one T cell receptor (beta chain). Antigen unknown. Anti-CD3/anti-CD28 beads served as a nonspecific positive control stimulus. Sorting of responding CD4+ T cells relied on upregulated CD40 ligand together with CD69. For at least 4 years, plasma HIV-1 RNA was undetectable (<50 copies/mL). The libraries were made with immunoSEQ version 4 in survey mode. Assay: immunoSEQ multiplex PCR; the TCRdb copy retains only in-frame clones and omits some. The sample shows 45,000 or so clones, approximately 90% of them seen only once. These data belong to a study of persistence of HIV-infected CD4 T cells. The CDR3 has 14 amino acids. Trimming took 6 bases from V and 1 from J, leaving 9 bases between them. Germline values: CDR1 KGHDR, CDR2 SFDVKD. The study, taken as a whole, reports: Degenerate expanded CDR3beta sequences were enriched among CMV- and Gag-responding cells.

This chain joins TRBV24-1 and TRBJ1-5; no clear D. Sequenced here: CD4+ T cells sorted from PBMCs after approximately 20-hour stimulation, sampled from a patient who received antiretroviral therapy. This TCR derives from an adult woman with HIV who was CMV-seropositive. This CDR3 reads CATSPTESNQPQHF. The CDR3 DNA reads TGTGCCACCAGTCCAACGGAGAGCAATCAGCCCCAGCATTTT.